Shown below are 22 T cell receptor beta chains from a single sample sequenced in a study of cytomegalovirus exposure and HLA in healthy donors. Use of 60 Vbeta and 13 Jbeta primers characterized the PCR. Produced via immunoSEQ multiplex PCR; TCRdb's table is partial and in-frame only. This table holds 150,000 to 200,000 clones, around four fifths found once. The sample comprised PBMCs. Source of these receptors: a girl aged 2 to 10 in good health and CMV-seropositive.

This clone was counted between two and nine times. The CDR3 spells CASSQSGELFF. The CDR3 region has the DNA TGTGCCAGCAGTCAGTCCGGGGAGCTGTTTTTT. The chain has TRBV6-1 and TRBJ2-2; no definite D call. The germline V gene has CDR1 MNHNS and CDR2 SASEGT. V was shortened by 5 bases and J by 6 bases, with 4 bases between the two germline ends. The CDR3 extends over 11 amino acids.

The J gene is TRBJ1-4, the V gene TRBV30, with 9 bases identical to TRBD1. Unmatched junction bases numbered 16, after V lost 3 bases and J lost 8 bases. CDR1 is GTSNPN and CDR2 is SVGIG in the germline V gene (reference sequence). The length of the CDR3 is 17 residues. The CDR3 loop is CAWRGTGGKYLGEKLFF. The CDR3 DNA reads TGTGCCTGGAGGGGTACAGGGGGCAAGTACCTAGGGGAAAAACTGTTTTTT. Looking up the rest from reference TRBV30 and TRBJ1-4 gives the full variable domain: SQTIHQWPATLVQPVGSPLSLECTVEGTSNPNLYWYRQAAGRGLQLLFYSVGIGQISSEVPQNLSASRPQDRQFILSSKKLLLSDSGFYLCAWRGTGGKYLGEKLFFGSGTQLSVL.

This clone has a handful of counts. This sequence joins TRBV4-2 and TRBJ2-3, with 8 bases lining up with TRBD2. CDR3 size: 16 residues. Losses at the gene ends were 3 bases for V and 6 bases for J; bases not matched to a gene: 11. Per the germline V gene, CDR1 is LGHNA and CDR2 is YNFKEQ. The CDR3 is CASSQELAEARDTQYF. In DNA form, the CDR3 reads TGTGCCAGCAGCCAGGAACTAGCGGAGGCTAGGGATACGCAGTATTTT.

The chain is built from TRBV2 and TRBJ1-3; TRBD1 aligns across 10 bases. This CDR3 comprises 19 residues. CDR1 SNHLY and CDR2 FYNNEI come from the germline V gene. With 4 bases clipped from V and 3 bases from J, the junction kept 15 bases outside the gene matches. CDR3 protein: CASSVIPRQGAMLGNTIYF. The CDR3 DNA follows: TGTGCCAGCAGTGTTATTCCCCGACAGGGGGCGATGCTTGGAAACACCATATATTTT.

The V and J genes are TRBV29-1 and TRBJ2-1; 7 bases are a match to TRBD2. From germline, CDR1 is SQVTM and CDR2 ANQGSEA. Trimming at V came to 6 bases and at J to 4 bases, leaving 6 bases not matched to a gene. The length of the CDR3 is 13 residues. The CDR3 sequence is CSVKGGRYNEQFF. The CDR3 DNA reads as TGCAGCGTGAAGGGCGGGAGATACAATGAGCAGTTCTTC.

This chain links TRBV2 with TRBJ2-7; 10 positions match TRBD1. V lost 8 bases, J lost 0 bases, and 4 bases stayed unmatched. This CDR3 comprises 14 residues. Per the germline V gene, CDR1 is SNHLY and CDR2 is FYNNEI. CDR3 region: CASRQGASSYEQYF. As DNA, the CDR3 is TGTGCCAGCCGACAGGGGGCTAGCTCCTACGAGCAGTACTTC.

The V call is TRBV4-1, the J call TRBJ2-7, with TRBD2 matching 13 bases. The CDR3 sequence is 19 residues long. With V trimmed by 3 bases and J by 2 bases, 13 bases remained unmatched. CDR1 and CDR2 (germline): MGHRA, YSYEKL. The CDR3 DNA follows: TGCGCCAGCAGCCAGGAGACTAGCGGGAGGTCCCTTTCCACCTACGAGCAGTACTTC. Protein: CASSQETSGRSLSTYEQYF.

This chain joins TRBV10-1 and TRBJ2-7; 8 nucleotides line up with TRBD1. Unmatched junction bases numbered 7, after V lost 9 bases and J lost 3 bases. CDR1 WNHNN and CDR2 SYGVQD come from the germline V gene (reference sequence). The CDR3 has 13 residues. CDR3 nucleotides: TGCGCCAGTAGCCGGGACAGGAGCTACGAGCAGTACTTC. As protein: CASSRDRSYEQYF.

V usage is TRBV5-5 and J usage is TRBJ1-3, with TRBD1 identical over 11 bases. Germline V gene data show CDR1 as SGHKS and CDR2 as YYEKEE (reference sequence). Trimming removed 3 bases from V and 0 bases from J; junction bases left unmatched: 11. This CDR3 is 19 amino acids long. The CDR3, as DNA: TGTGCCAGCAGCTCCCGGGACAGGGGGTTCTCGTACTCTGGAAACACCATATATTTT. It codes for CASSSRDRGFSYSGNTIYF.

This chain joins TRBV4-1 and TRBJ2-7; 7 positions agree with TRBD1. The CDR3 has 14 residues. Germline assignment: CDR1 MGHRA and CDR2 YSYEKL. V lost 0 bases and J lost 6; bases outside the gene matches: 5. The CDR3 spells CASSQETGSGEQYF. DNA of the CDR3: TGCGCCAGCAGCCAAGAGACAGGGTCAGGCGAGCAGTACTTC.

The chain has TRBV2 and TRBJ2-4; 7 nucleotides agree with TRBD1. Germline CDR1 is SNHLY and CDR2 is FYNNEI. The CDR3 has 16 residues. Trimming cost V 8 bases and J 1 base; bases outside gene matches: 11. CDR3 DNA sequence: TGTGCCAGCGGGGACAGCCACTCCATGGCCAAAAACATTCAGTACTTC. Translation: CASGDSHSMAKNIQYF.

V gene TRBV7-9 combines with J gene TRBJ2-7; D is possibly TRBD1 (6 bases). Germline V gene lookup returns CDR1 SEHNR and CDR2 FQNEAQ (reference sequence). V dropped 1 base and J dropped 0 bases, with 10 bases sitting between them. This CDR3 comprises 15 residues. CDR3 DNA: TGTGCCAGCAGCTTAGTGGGCAGGGGCTCCTACGAGCAGTACTTC. Amino acids: CASSLVGRGSYEQYF.

V usage is TRBV5-6 and J usage is TRBJ2-5, with D possibly TRBD2 on 6 matching bases. The DNA end is more similar to TRBJ2-7, so the J call may be wrong. CDR3 length: 14 amino acids. Germline CDR1 SGHDT, CDR2 YYEEEE. CDR3 in DNA: TGTGCCAGCAGCTTTCGATGGAGGGTGAACGAGCAGTACTTC. This codes for CASSFRWRVNEQYF.

Written as DNA, the CDR3 is TGCGCCAGCAGCTGGGGACAGGACCTTTACACAGATACGCAGTATTTT. This translates into CASSWGQDLYTDTQYF. This sequence joins TRBV5-1 and TRBJ2-3; 8 bases agree with TRBD1. V gave up 3 bases and J gave up 2 bases; unmatched junction bases: 8. Germline V CDR1 and CDR2: SGHRS, YFSETQ. CDR3 length equals 16 residues.

V is TRBV30 and J is TRBJ2-5; 13 bases match TRBD2. The V gene end was trimmed by 4 bases and the J gene end by 4 bases; junction bases not matched to a gene: 15. Germline lookup yields CDR1 GTSNPN and CDR2 SVGIG (reference sequence). This CDR3 spans 18 amino acids. CDR3 residues: CAWNNDAQGLAGTETQYF. In nucleotides, the CDR3 is TGTGCCTGGAACAACGATGCTCAGGGACTAGCGGGGACAGAGACCCAGTACTTC.

V and J are TRBV5-5 and TRBJ1-1; D is undetermined. This CDR3 is built from 13 residues. Between the trimmed V and J ends, which lost 4 bases and 3 bases, there was a span of 10 bases. Germline CDR1 is SGHKS and CDR2 is YYEKEE (reference sequence). DNA for the CDR3: TGTGCCAGCAGCCCCCTGCAGTACACTGAAGCTTTCTTT. Amino acids: CASSPLQYTEAFF.

This chain uses TRBV30 with TRBJ2-5; D might be TRBD1 (5 bases). CDR1 GTSNPN and CDR2 SVGIG come from the germline V gene (reference sequence). CDR3 length: 13 amino acids. The V and J ends lost 2 bases and 4 bases respectively, with 11 bases between them. This CDR3 is CAWSRPGRETQYF. In nucleotides, the CDR3 is TGTGCCTGGAGTCGGCCAGGGCGAGAGACCCAGTACTTC.

The chain combines TRBV10-3 with TRBJ2-6; tentative D call: TRBD1 (6 bases). This CDR3 is built from 13 residues. The germline V gene encodes CDR1 ENHRY and CDR2 SYGVKD. Trimming removed 9 bases at V and 0 bases at J, with 6 bases between. The CDR3 DNA is TGTGCCATAGGGGGCTCTGGGGCCAACGTCCTGACTTTC. This translates into CAIGGSGANVLTF.

The J gene is TRBJ1-5, the V gene TRBV2; D possibly corresponds to TRBD1 (6 bases). This CDR3 region has 15 residues. Per germline, CDR1 SNHLY and CDR2 FYNNEI. V lost 1 base, J lost 6 bases, and 13 bases lay in between. In DNA form, the CDR3 reads TGTGCCAGCAGTGAAGGGGGGGGCGTTGGTCAGCCCCAGCATTTT. Translated, it gives CASSEGGGVGQPQHF.

V and J are TRBV5-4 and TRBJ1-3; 8 nucleotides align to TRBD1. Trimming cost V 4 bases and J 4 bases; bases outside gene matches: 10. The CDR3 has 16 amino acids. Germline CDR1 is SGHNT and CDR2 is YYREEE (reference sequence). CDR3 bases: TGTGCCAGCAGCCCGTCAGGGGGCGCATCCGGAAACACCATATATTTT. Residues: CASSPSGGASGNTIYF.

Written as DNA, the CDR3 is TGTGCCTGGAGTCCCGGGGGGGCGAACTATGGCTACACCTTC. Protein: CAWSPGGANYGYTF. This rearrangement joins TRBV30 to TRBJ1-2, with a possible D match to TRBD1 (6 bases). Germline loops: CDR1 GTSNPN, CDR2 SVGIG (reference sequence). The V and J ends lost 2 bases and 2 bases respectively, with 12 bases between them. This CDR3 has 14 residues.

The chain has TRBV28 and TRBJ2-5; possibly TRBD2 for D (7 bases). V lost 2 bases, J lost 6 bases, and 16 bases lay in between. CDR3 size: 15 residues. Germline lookup yields CDR1 MDHEN and CDR2 SYDVKM. The CDR3 coding sequence is TGTGCCAGCAGTTTAGTGGGGGGGGCGCGAAAGACCCAGTACTTC. Its protein is CASSLVGGARKTQYF.